Presented here are 20 T cell receptor beta chains from one specimen sequenced in a study of T cells in Graves' hyperthyroidism and ophthalmopathy. Amplified regions were TCR beta CDR3 sequences from RNA transcripts. HTBI primers drove first-round RT-PCR of the TCR CDR3. From the multiplex PCR reads, TCRdb called clonotypes with MiXCR, one entry per CDR3 protein. The data contain a few hundred thousand distinct CDR3 sequences, about 45% of them singletons. Sequencing was done on a sample of peripheral blood or thyroid tissue (not recorded which). Source of these receptors: a woman aged 18-35 years with Graves' hyperthyroidism.

The V and J genes are TRBV29-1 and TRBJ2-1; 7 bases agree with TRBD1. With V trimmed by 5 bases and J by 0 bases, 10 bases remained unmatched. The CDR3 spans 16 residues. Germline-derived CDR1 and CDR2 are SQVTM and ANQGSEA. CDR3 protein: CSVRQGQIYSYNEQFF. As DNA, the CDR3 is TGCAGCGTTAGACAGGGACAGATATACTCCTACAATGAGCAGTTCTTC.

The V call is TRBV29-1, the J call TRBJ1-5; 8 nucleotides align to TRBD1. Trimming took 8 bases from V and 4 from J; bases not matched to a gene: 10. From germline, CDR1 is SQVTM and CDR2 ANQGSEA. The CDR3 covers 14 residues. This CDR3 reads CSQDRGIRNQPQHF. CDR3 in DNA: TGCAGCCAAGACAGGGGTATCAGGAATCAGCCCCAGCATTTT. Full variable domain (missing parts from reference TRBV29-1 and TRBJ1-5): SAVISQKPSRDICQRGTSLTIQCQVDSQVTMMFWYRQQPGQSLTLIATANQGSEATYESGFVIDKFPISRPNLTFSTLTVSNMSPEDSSIYLCSQDRGIRNQPQHFGDGTRLSIL.

The DNA for the CDR3 is TGTGCCATCAGTGACTATAGCGGGTTGAACACTGAAGCTTTCTTT. Its translation is CAISDYSGLNTEAFF. This chain uses TRBV10-3 with TRBJ1-4; no clear D gene. The DNA end lines up better with TRBJ1-1; the J call may be wrong. This CDR3 has 15 residues. Germline V CDR1 and CDR2: ENHRY, SYGVKD.

This clonotype was counted ten times or more. The chain recombines TRBV19 with TRBJ2-2; possibly TRBD1 for D (6 bases). The ends were cut back, 10 bases at V and 4 bases at J, with 19 bases in the middle. There are 15 residues in the CDR3. Germline V gene lookup returns CDR1 LNHDA and CDR2 SQIVND (reference sequence). CDR3 nucleotides: TGTGCCACATTCAGCGGCAGGGGTGGCACCGGGGAGCTGTTTTTT. Its protein product is CATFSGRGGTGELFF.

The chain uses TRBV19 and TRBJ2-3; 7 bases fit TRBD2. The V segment lost 1 base and the J segment 3 bases; nucleotides outside the gene matches: 4. The CDR3 contains 15 residues. Looked up from germline, CDR1 is LNHDA and CDR2 is SQIVND (reference sequence). In DNA, the CDR3 is TGTGCCAGTAGTATAGGACTAGCAACTACAGATACGCAGTATTTT. As protein: CASSIGLATTDTQYF. The whole variable domain, filled in from reference TRBV19 and TRBJ2-3, reads DGGITQSPKYLFRKEGQNVTLSCEQNLNHDAMYWYRQDPGQGLRLIYYSQIVNDFQKGDIAEGYSVSREKKESFPLTVTSAQKNPTAFYLCASSIGLATTDTQYFGPGTRLTVL.

In its sample, this clonotype was seen many times. The gene calls are TRBV2 and TRBJ2-2; TRBD1 aligns across 7 bases. V shed 1 base and J 0 bases; nucleotides not matched to a gene: 2. There are 16 residues in the CDR3. Looked up from germline, CDR1 is SNHLY and CDR2 is FYNNEI. The CDR3 reads CASSEEGQPNTGELFF. The CDR3, as DNA: TGTGCCAGCAGTGAAGAGGGACAGCCGAACACCGGGGAGCTGTTTTTT. The whole variable domain, filled in from reference TRBV2 and TRBJ2-2, reads EPEVTQTPSHQVTQMGQEVILRCVPISNHLYFYWYRQILGQKVEFLVSFYNNEISEKSEIFDDQFSVERPDGSNFTLKIRSTKLEDSAMYFCASSEEGQPNTGELFFGEGSRLTVL.

This clonotype was counted many times. The rearrangement links TRBV29-1 to TRBJ2-2; D remains unclear. CDR1 SQVTM and CDR2 ANQGSEA come from the germline V gene. This CDR3 comprises 14 residues. Trimming took 3 bases from V and 5 from J, leaving 13 bases between them. CDR3 coding DNA: TGCAGCGTTGATCGGGTCGAACGTACCGGGGAGCTGTTTTTT. This gives the protein CSVDRVERTGELFF.

This clonotype was counted ten times or more. The chain is built from TRBV19 and TRBJ1-1; D is perhaps TRBD1 (6 bases). The V gene's germline CDR1 is LNHDA and CDR2 SQIVND (reference sequence). The CDR3 loop spans 12 amino acids. V was pared by 9 bases and J by 1 base, with 9 bases between. CDR3 nucleotides: TGTGCCAGCAGGGGAGGGAACACTGAAGCTTTCTTT. It encodes CASRGGNTEAFF.

This clonotype was observed many times. The V gene is TRBV11-3, the J gene TRBJ1-6, with 8 positions matching TRBD1. The J segment lost 4 bases and the V segment lost 5 bases, leaving 4 bases of the junction unmatched. This CDR3 has 15 residues. Germline V CDR1 and CDR2: SGHNT, YENEEA. CDR3 in DNA: TGTGCCAGCAGCCCTCGACAGGGGTATAATTCACCCCTCCACTTT. Translation gives CASSPRQGYNSPLHF.

The CDR3 coding sequence is TGCAGTGCTAGTACTGGCAACAATGAGCAGTTCTTC. Residues: CSASTGNNEQFF. The chain is built from TRBV20-1 and TRBJ2-1; D remains ambiguous. The CDR3 length is 12 residues. The ends were cut back, 3 bases at V and 5 bases at J, with 8 bases in the middle. The germline V gene has CDR1 DFQATT and CDR2 SNEGSKA (reference sequence).

This clonotype was observed at least ten times. The J gene is TRBJ1-3, the V gene TRBV20-1, with a possible D match to TRBD1 (6 bases). V lost 6 bases and J lost 3, with 12 bases in between. The germline gives CDR1 DFQATT, CDR2 SNEGSKA (reference sequence). The CDR3 loop spans 13 amino acids. Here the CDR3 DNA reads TGCAGTGCAAACAGGGTGGATGGAAACACCATATATTTT. It specifies CSANRVDGNTIYF.

This clonotype showed up many times. The chain combines TRBV19 with TRBJ1-3; D is unclear. This CDR3 comprises 14 residues. V was cut by 7 bases and J by 1 base, with 11 bases left in between. Germline V gene data show CDR1 as LNHDA and CDR2 as SQIVND (reference sequence). The CDR3 bases are TGTGCCAGTAAAGACCGGTCGTCTGGAAACACCATATATTTT. This encodes CASKDRSSGNTIYF.

Many counts were recorded for this clonotype. The rearrangement joins TRBV11-1 to TRBJ2-7; 8 nucleotides line up with TRBD1. The V gene end was trimmed by 5 bases and the J gene end by 2 bases; junction bases not matched to a gene: 8. This CDR3 region has 15 residues. CDR1 and CDR2 (germline): SGHAT, FQDESV (reference sequence). The CDR3: CASSPAPGQAYEQYF. The CDR3 DNA follows: TGTGCCAGCAGCCCCGCCCCGGGACAGGCCTACGAGCAGTACTTC.

The chain carries TRBV29-1 and TRBJ1-5; 7 nucleotides agree with TRBD1. V was clipped by 8 bases and J by 2 bases; unmatched bases: 6. The germline CDR1 and CDR2 sequences are SQVTM and ANQGSEA. CDR3 length: 13 residues. The CDR3 nucleotides are TGCAGCTTAGCGGGACAGCGCAATCAGCCCCAGCATTTT. Amino acids: CSLAGQRNQPQHF.

The chain employs TRBV5-8 and TRBJ1-1; the match to TRBD1 covers 8 bases. Germline V gene data show CDR1 as SGHTS and CDR2 as YDEGEE. The CDR3 extends over 14 amino acids. The V segment lost 3 bases and the J segment 4 bases; nucleotides outside the gene matches: 5. The CDR3 protein is CASSSPTGGTEAFF. The CDR3 nucleotides read TGTGCCAGCAGCTCACCCACAGGGGGCACTGAAGCTTTCTTT.

The sample holds a few counts of this clonotype. The V gene is TRBV27, the J gene TRBJ1-5; maybe TRBD1 (5 bases). The CDR3 contains 13 residues. CDR1 and CDR2 (germline): MNHEY, SMNVEV (reference sequence). Trimming left V 3 bases short and J 7 bases short, with 10 bases between. The DNA for the CDR3 is TGTGCCAGCAGTTTCAGGGTAGGACAGCCCCAGCATTTT. This codes for CASSFRVGQPQHF.

The rearrangement links TRBV9 to TRBJ2-7; D is ambiguous. Germline loops: CDR1 SGDLS, CDR2 YYNGEE. Trimming removed 4 bases from V and 0 bases from J, with 11 bases in between. The CDR3 is made up of 14 amino acids. DNA for the CDR3: TGTGCCAGCAGCCAAGAAGCGAGCTCCTACGAGCAGTACTTC. It yields the protein CASSQEASSYEQYF.

This rearrangement joins TRBV24-1 to TRBJ1-1; D uncertain. The CDR3 consists of 11 residues. The germline CDR1 and CDR2 sequences are KGHDR and SFDVKD. V was trimmed by 9 bases and J by 1 base, leaving 5 bases between them. As DNA, the CDR3 is TGTGCCACCCCGGGGAACACTGAAGCTTTCTTT. Translating gives CATPGNTEAFF.

There are a few counts of this clonotype. The rearrangement links TRBV6-1 to TRBJ1-2; weak D call: TRBD1 (5 bases). CDR1 and CDR2 (germline): MNHNS, SASEGT. This CDR3 comprises 14 residues. V lost 0 bases and J lost 8, with 13 bases in between. Here the CDR3 DNA reads TGTGCCAGCAGTGAAGCGCGGGGGTCGTGGGGCTACACCTTC. The encoded protein is CASSEARGSWGYTF.

In this sample, this clonotype turned up a few times. The rearrangement joins TRBV29-1 to TRBJ2-3, with D possibly being TRBD2 (6 bases). The CDR3 totals 15 residues. Trimming took 4 bases from V and 2 from J, leaving 16 bases between them. Germline V gene lookup returns CDR1 SQVTM and CDR2 ANQGSEA. The CDR3 nucleotides read TGCAGCGTTGGGGAGCTTAGCGGAGCCACAGATACGCAGTATTTT. Translation: CSVGELSGATDTQYF.